This is a list of T cell receptor beta chains from one sample in a study of cytomegalovirus exposure and HLA in healthy donors. Sequencing used immunoSEQ multiplex PCR; TCRdb keeps in-frame clones, though not all of them. Of approximately 280,000 clones listed, around 90% were seen once; the top ten hold about 2%. The sample was PBMCs. The receptors here all came from a woman younger than 35 in good health and CMV-seronegative. CDR3s include the opening cysteine and the closing phenylalanine or tryptophan. Each record gives: CDR3 length, J gene, V gene, D gene, clone size, CDR3 protein, CDR3 DNA. A D gene is named only where the DNA matches it firmly. Not all rows give a size; the values are once, few, many and, for expanded clones, a class.

>17|TRBJ2-3|TRBV9|TRBD2|.
CASSATGLAGKADTQYF
TGTGCCAGCAGCGCCACGGGACTAGCGGGGAAAGCAGATACGCAGTATTTT
>15|TRBJ1-1|TRBV6-5|TRBD1|.
CASRTTGGGSTEAFF
TGTGCCAGCAGGACTACAGGGGGCGGGAGCACTGAAGCTTTCTTT
>14|TRBJ2-7|TRBV6-6|TRBD1|.
CASSYRQGAHEQYF
TGTGCCAGCAGTTACCGGCAGGGGGCCCACGAGCAGTACTTC
>15|TRBJ2-7|TRBV5-4|TRBD1|.
CASSFSGTGANEQYF
TGTGCCAGCAGCTTTTCCGGGACAGGGGCCAACGAGCAGTACTTC
>15|TRBJ1-4|TRBV30|.|.
CAPADRGQSNEKLFF
TGTGCCCCCGCTGATCGCGGACAGAGTAATGAAAAACTGTTTTTT
>13|TRBJ1-2|TRBV19|.|few
CASSINQGSGYTF
TGTGCCAGTAGTATAAACCAGGGGTCTGGCTACACCTTC
>15|TRBJ1-4|TRBV5-6|.|.
CASSLSRGPGEKLFF
TGTGCCAGCAGCTTATCAAGGGGCCCCGGGGAAAAACTGTTTTTT
>15|TRBJ1-3|TRBV19|TRBD1|.
CAVRGQGSSGNTIYF
TGTGCCGTACGGGGACAGGGTAGCTCTGGAAACACCATATATTTT
>16|TRBJ1-4|TRBV5-8|TRBD1|.
CASRYGQDIKGEKLFF
TGTGCCAGCAGATATGGACAGGACATCAAGGGTGAAAAACTGTTTTTT
>15|TRBJ2-7|TRBV9|TRBD2|.
CASSVLAGGGYEQYF
TGTGCCAGCAGCGTGCTAGCGGGGGGGGGTTACGAGCAGTACTTC
>16|TRBJ1-3|TRBV7-2|.|once
CASSPGRGYSGNTIYF
TGTGCCAGCAGCCCCGGACGGGGTTACTCTGGAAACACCATATATTTT
>14|TRBJ2-3|TRBV4-1|.|few
CASSQLGGTDTQYF
TGCGCCAGCAGCCAACTAGGGGGCACAGATACGCAGTATTTT
>15|TRBJ1-1|TRBV5-4|TRBD1|.
CASSLREGARTEAFF
TGTGCCAGCAGCTTGCGGGAGGGGGCGCGAACTGAAGCTTTCTTT
>14|TRBJ1-1|TRBV7-9|TRBD1|.
CASSLGPGGTEAFF
TGTGCCAGCAGCTTAGGCCCAGGGGGCACTGAAGCTTTCTTT
>16|TRBJ2-1|TRBV4-1|TRBD2|.
CASSQRTSGLPGEKFF
TGCGCCAGCAGCCAAAGGACTAGCGGGCTCCCCGGGGAGAAATTCTTC
>14|TRBJ1-6|TRBV6-1|TRBD1|once
CASSTDRGDSPLHF
TGTGCCAGCAGTACAGACAGGGGAGATTCCCCCCTCCACTTT
>12|TRBJ2-4|TRBV6-1|.|.
CASGEAKNIQYF
TGTGCCAGCGGGGAGGCCAAAAACATTCAGTACTTC
>14|TRBJ2-3|TRBV2|.|.
CASRTQGYTDTQYF
TGTGCCAGCAGGACACAGGGTTACACAGATACGCAGTATTTT
>16|TRBJ1-4|TRBV11-2|.|.
CASSLYPPSGREKLFF
TGTGCCAGCAGCTTATACCCCCCAAGTGGCCGCGAAAAACTGTTTTTT
>19|TRBJ2-1|TRBV10-2|.|few
CASSGTSRVFSGSYNEQFF
TGCGCCAGCAGTGGCACTAGTCGGGTGTTTAGTGGATCCTACAATGAGCAGTTCTTC
>13|TRBJ1-5|TRBV19|.|.
CASTSGGYQPQHF
TGTGCCAGTACCTCGGGGGGGTATCAGCCCCAGCATTTT
>11|TRBJ1-5|TRBV7-9|.|.
CSSRASGPQHF
TGTTCCAGCAGGGCCAGTGGGCCCCAGCATTTT
>17|TRBJ2-1|TRBV13|TRBD2|.
CASSLGRGGGAVGEQFF
TGTGCCAGCAGCTTAGGCCGGGGCGGGGGGGCCGTTGGTGAGCAGTTCTTC
>17|TRBJ2-6|TRBV2|TRBD1|.
CASSDRTGGAGANVLTF
TGTGCCAGCAGTGATAGGACAGGGGGCGCTGGGGCCAACGTCCTGACTTTC
>13|TRBJ1-5|TRBV15|.|.
CATSRDRGQPQHF
TGTGCCACCAGCAGAGATAGGGGGCAGCCCCAGCATTTT
>14|TRBJ2-7|TRBV9|TRBD1|.
CASSAGTDTYEQYF
TGTGCCAGCAGCGCCGGGACAGATACCTACGAGCAGTACTTC
>15|TRBJ2-5|TRBV5-1|TRBD2|.
CASSPGLADQETQYF
TGCGCCAGCAGCCCTGGACTAGCGGACCAAGAGACCCAGTACTTC
>13|TRBJ2-1|TRBV29-1|TRBD2|.
CSVAGGAINEQFF
TGCAGCGTCGCGGGGGGTGCTATAAATGAGCAGTTCTTC
>14|TRBJ2-1|TRBV6-1|TRBD2|.
CASSSLGLADEQFF
TGTGCCAGCAGCTCACTAGGACTAGCCGATGAGCAGTTCTTC
>16|TRBJ1-2|TRBV19|.|few
CASNGPGAPQGHGYTF
TGTGCCAGTAATGGGCCAGGAGCCCCTCAGGGTCATGGCTACACCTTC
>15|TRBJ2-1|TRBV7-9|TRBD2|.
CASSRTSGVYNEQFF
TGTGCCAGCAGCCGTACTAGCGGGGTCTACAATGAGCAGTTCTTC
>15|TRBJ2-3|TRBV5-1|.|.
CASSLASDYTDTQYF
TGCGCCAGCAGCTTGGCCAGTGACTACACAGATACGCAGTATTTT
>14|TRBJ2-1|TRBV7-9|TRBD2|.
CASSLKLAYNEQFF
TGTGCCAGCAGCTTAAAACTAGCGTATAATGAGCAGTTCTTC
>14|TRBJ1-5|TRBV5-1|.|.
CASSLQGGDQPQHF
TGCGCCAGCAGCTTGCAAGGGGGGGATCAGCCCCAGCATTTT
>17|TRBJ2-5|TRBV18|.|.
CASSRSTGSTDQETQYF
TGTGCCAGCTCACGAAGTACGGGGTCGACTGATCAAGAGACCCAGTACTTC
>15|TRBJ2-5|TRBV19|TRBD2|.
CASSIVAREGETQYF
TGTGCCAGTAGTATAGTAGCAAGGGAGGGAGAGACCCAGTACTTC
>19|TRBJ1-5|TRBV5-8|.|.
CASSLRSVTGRYSNQPQHF
TGTGCCAGCAGCTTGAGGAGCGTGACAGGACGTTATAGCAATCAGCCCCAGCATTTT
>14|TRBJ2-7|TRBV7-8|.|.
CASSLGDFSYEQYF
TGTGCCAGCAGCTTAGGTGACTTCTCCTACGAGCAGTACTTC
>13|TRBJ2-7|TRBV6-1|TRBD1|once
CASTRTGLYEQYF
TGTGCCAGCACTAGGACAGGGCTCTACGAGCAGTACTTC
>14|TRBJ1-6|TRBV14|TRBD1|.
CASSLQGNNSPLHF
TGTGCCAGCAGCCTACAGGGGAACAATTCCCCCCTCCACTTT
>13|TRBJ2-7|TRBV11-3|.|.
CASSLSRSYEQYF
TGTGCCAGCAGCTTGAGTCGATCGTACGAGCAGTACTTC
>15|TRBJ1-1|TRBV6-5|TRBD1|.
CASSATTGGNTEAFF
TGTGCCAGCAGTGCAACGACAGGGGGCAATACTGAAGCTTTCTTT
>14|TRBJ1-1|TRBV30|.|.
CAWILPPRNTEAFF
TGTGCCTGGATCCTCCCCCCGCGAAACACTGAAGCTTTCTTT
>13|TRBJ2-5|TRBV6-1|.|.
CASRTGNQETQYF
TGTGCCAGCCGGACGGGGAACCAAGAGACCCAGTACTTC
>16|TRBJ1-3|TRBV4-1|.|.
CASSQDPGMRGNTIYF
TGCGCCAGCAGCCAAGATCCAGGGATGCGTGGAAACACCATATATTTT
>14|TRBJ1-2|TRBV5-4|.|.
CASSSWRFNYGYTF
TGTGCCAGCAGCTCTTGGAGATTTAACTATGGCTACACCTTC
>14|TRBJ2-2|TRBV4-1|.|.
CASSQEDSGGELFF
TGCGCCAGCAGCCAAGAAGACTCGGGCGGGGAGCTGTTTTTT
>17|TRBJ2-3|TRBV15|TRBD1|.
CATSRESGTARTDTQYF
TGTGCCACCAGCAGAGAATCCGGGACAGCCCGCACAGATACGCAGTATTTT
>15|TRBJ2-3|TRBV7-3|TRBD2|.
CASSQTSGRADTQYF
TGTGCCAGCAGCCAGACTAGCGGTAGGGCAGATACGCAGTATTTT
>14|TRBJ2-3|TRBV6-1|TRBD2|.
CASRVAGFPDTQYF
TGTGCCAGCAGGGTAGCGGGGTTTCCAGATACGCAGTATTTT
>14|TRBJ2-2|TRBV19|TRBD1|.
CASSWGQTTGELFF
TGTGCCAGTAGTTGGGGACAGACCACCGGGGAGCTGTTTTTT